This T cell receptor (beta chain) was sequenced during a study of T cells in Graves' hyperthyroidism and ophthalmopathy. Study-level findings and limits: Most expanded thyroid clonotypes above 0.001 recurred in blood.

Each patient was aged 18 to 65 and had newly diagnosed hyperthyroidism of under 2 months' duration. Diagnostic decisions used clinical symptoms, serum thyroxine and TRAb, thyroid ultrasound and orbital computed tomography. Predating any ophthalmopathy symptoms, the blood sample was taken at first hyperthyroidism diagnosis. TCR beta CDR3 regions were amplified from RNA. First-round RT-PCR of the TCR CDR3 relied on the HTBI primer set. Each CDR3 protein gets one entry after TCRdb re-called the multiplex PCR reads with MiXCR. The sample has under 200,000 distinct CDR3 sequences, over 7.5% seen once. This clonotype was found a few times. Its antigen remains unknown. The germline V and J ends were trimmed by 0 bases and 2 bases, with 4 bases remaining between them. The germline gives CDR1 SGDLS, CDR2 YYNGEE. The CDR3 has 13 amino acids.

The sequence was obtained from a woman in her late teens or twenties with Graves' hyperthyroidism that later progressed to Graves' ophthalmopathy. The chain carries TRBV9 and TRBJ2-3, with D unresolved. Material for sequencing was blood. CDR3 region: CASSVDVTDTQYF. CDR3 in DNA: TGTGCCAGCAGCGTAGACGTCACAGATACGCAGTATTTT.